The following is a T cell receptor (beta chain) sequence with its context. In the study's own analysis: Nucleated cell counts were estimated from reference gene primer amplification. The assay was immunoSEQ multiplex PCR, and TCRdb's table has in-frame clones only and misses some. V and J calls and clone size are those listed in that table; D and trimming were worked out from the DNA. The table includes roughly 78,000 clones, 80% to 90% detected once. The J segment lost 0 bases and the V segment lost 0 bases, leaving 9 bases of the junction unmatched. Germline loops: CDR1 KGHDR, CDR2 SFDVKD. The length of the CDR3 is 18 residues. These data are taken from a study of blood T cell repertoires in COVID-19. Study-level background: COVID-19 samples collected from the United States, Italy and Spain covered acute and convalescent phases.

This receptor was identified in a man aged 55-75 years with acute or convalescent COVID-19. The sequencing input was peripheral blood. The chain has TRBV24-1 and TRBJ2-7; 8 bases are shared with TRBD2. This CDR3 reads CATSDLPDGRASSYEQYF. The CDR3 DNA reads TGTGCCACCAGTGATTTGCCCGACGGGAGGGCTAGCTCCTACGAGCAGTACTTC.